The 16 T cell receptor beta chains below come from one sample, sequenced in a study of naive and memory T cell subsets. Study-wide results and caveats: Possibly reflecting memory cells re-expressing CD45RA, a few larger clonotypes occurred in naive repertoires, especially CD8.

These receptors are not linked to any known antigen. The beta constant-region primer was an equimolar mix of two oligonucleotides covering TRBC1 and TRBC2. Nested alpha and beta constant-region primers with the SP2 primer drove four PCR rounds on ligated cDNA. From the UMI-ligation and nested PCR reads, TCRdb called clonotypes with MiXCR, one entry per CDR3 protein. The sample has about 150,000 distinct CDR3 sequences, 22% seen once. Sequenced input: naive CD4+ T cells from blood. The receptors originated from a human donor in good health.

For the CDR3, the DNA is TGTGCCGGCGGTATCCAAGAGACCCAGTACTTC. This sequence encodes CAGGIQETQYF. The chain has TRBV2 and TRBJ2-5; D is ambiguous. The germline gives CDR1 SNHLY, CDR2 FYNNEI. The CDR3 length is 11 residues. Trimming cost V 11 bases and J 1 base, with 8 bases left between them.

J is TRBJ1-1 and V is TRBV20-1; D may be TRBD1 (5 bases). Germline loops: CDR1 DFQATT, CDR2 SNEGSKA (reference sequence). The CDR3 consists of 13 residues. V was shortened by 3 bases and J by 4 bases, with 12 bases between the two germline ends. DNA for the CDR3: TGCAGTGCTAGTGGGGCAGGGAGCACTGAAGCTTTCTTT. Translated, it gives CSASGAGSTEAFF.

This clonotype came up many times. The chain combines TRBV29-1 with TRBJ2-3; 8 nucleotides line up with TRBD2. After removal of 4 bases from V and 5 bases from J, the junction contained 8 bases not matched to a gene. CDR3 size: 14 residues. Germline CDR1 is SQVTM and CDR2 is ANQGSEA. The CDR3 sequence is CSVVAAGERDTQYF. The CDR3 DNA reads TGCAGCGTTGTAGCAGCGGGAGAACGAGATACGCAGTATTTT.

The chain is built from TRBV7-9 and TRBJ2-1, with 8 bases fitting TRBD2. V dropped 5 bases and J dropped 4; count of bases not matched to a gene: 4. In germline, CDR1 is SEHNR, CDR2 FQNEAQ (reference sequence). The CDR3 runs to 14 residues. The DNA of the CDR3 is TGTGCCAGCAGCCTGACTAGCGAGTACAATGAGCAGTTCTTC. This translates into CASSLTSEYNEQFF.

This rearrangement joins TRBV4-3 to TRBJ2-1, with D maybe TRBD2 (6 bases). The V end was cut by 0 bases, the J end by 0 bases, with 30 bases between. Germline values: CDR1 LGHNA, CDR2 YSLEER. This CDR3 is built from 23 residues. The CDR3 reads CASSQDPPVDGSWYYGSYNEQFF. CDR3 nucleotides: TGCGCCAGCAGCCAAGACCCGCCCGTGGACGGGAGCTGGTACTACGGCTCCTACAATGAGCAGTTCTTC.

V usage is TRBV6-2 or TRBV6-3 and J usage is TRBJ2-7, with 8 nucleotides matching TRBD1. The CDR3 is 15 residues long. The V segment lost 5 bases and the J segment 3 bases; nucleotides outside the gene matches: 9. Germline values: CDR1 MNHEY, CDR2 SVGEGT. Here the CDR3 reads CASSAGQGPHYEQYF. The CDR3 coding sequence is TGTGCCAGCAGTGCTGGACAGGGCCCCCACTACGAGCAGTACTTC.

This clonotype has more than one count but fewer than ten. For the CDR3, the DNA is TGTGCCAGCAGCCTACCCCGACAGGGCAAGAACACTGAAGCTTTCTTT. It is translated as CASSLPRQGKNTEAFF. The chain combines TRBV3-1 with TRBJ1-1; 7 nucleotides align to TRBD1. Germline V CDR1 and CDR2: LGHDT, YNNKEL (reference sequence). The CDR3 contains 16 residues. J was trimmed by 1 base and V by 4 bases; bases with no gene match: 9.

The V and J genes are TRBV6-5 and TRBJ2-1; 12 nucleotides line up with TRBD2. The J segment lost 7 bases and the V segment lost 6 bases, leaving 10 bases of the junction unmatched. CDR1 MNHEY and CDR2 SVGAGI come from the germline V gene. This CDR3 is 16 amino acids long. CDR3 DNA sequence: TGTGCCAGCAGCCTCCAGACTAGCGGGAGAAGAAATGAGCAGTTCTTC. It codes for CASSLQTSGRRNEQFF.

The chain combines TRBV28 with TRBJ1-4; 9 bases are shared with TRBD1. Losses at the gene ends were 6 bases for V and 8 bases for J; bases not matched to a gene: 10. Germline V CDR1 and CDR2: MDHEN, SYDVKM. CDR3 length: 15 residues. Written as DNA, the CDR3 is TGTGCCAGCAGGGGAACCACAGGGGGCTGGGAAAAACTGTTTTTT. Protein sequence: CASRGTTGGWEKLFF.

This clonotype was counted at least ten times. The rearrangement joins TRBV30 to TRBJ2-3, with TRBD2 matching over 10 bases. The CDR3 spans 18 residues. Unmatched junction bases numbered 9, after V lost 0 bases and J lost 0 bases. Per germline, CDR1 GTSNPN and CDR2 SVGIG (reference sequence). The DNA of the CDR3 is TGTGCCTGGAGTGTTCCAAGCGGGAGGGATACTAGCACAGATACGCAGTATTTT. Encoded protein: CAWSVPSGRDTSTDTQYF.

The chain couples TRBV27 to TRBJ1-6; no reliable D call. Germline CDR1 reads MNHEY; CDR2 reads SMNVEV (reference sequence). V was trimmed by 0 bases and J by 0 bases, leaving 6 bases between them. This CDR3 has 16 residues. CDR3 nucleotide sequence: TGTGCCAGCAGTTTATCTGAGGGCTCCTATAATTCACCCCTCCACTTT. Amino acids: CASSLSEGSYNSPLHF.

This CDR3 is CASTDRIGSETQYF. The CDR3 DNA sequence: TGTGCCAGCACGGACCGGATCGGGTCGGAGACCCAGTACTTC. The rearrangement joins TRBV28 to TRBJ2-5, with no clear D. Between the trimmed V and J ends, which lost 7 bases and 5 bases, there was a span of 17 bases. This CDR3 spans 14 amino acids. Germline V gene lookup returns CDR1 MDHEN and CDR2 SYDVKM.

This clonotype has more than one count but fewer than ten. The chain links TRBV4-1 to TRBJ2-3; no reliable D call. The CDR3 is 17 residues long. The V gene lost 0 bases and the J gene lost 0 bases, with 13 bases spanning the gap. Per germline, CDR1 MGHRA and CDR2 YSYEKL. The CDR3 sequence: CASSQDPSVSSTDTQYF. CDR3 DNA sequence: TGCGCCAGCAGCCAAGACCCCTCGGTTTCTAGCACAGATACGCAGTATTTT.

This clonotype showed up just a few times. The J gene is TRBJ1-5, the V gene TRBV7-2; no clear D. V lost 4 bases and J lost 2, with 9 bases in between. Germline assignment: CDR1 SGHTA and CDR2 FQGNSA. The CDR3 length is 14 residues. CDR3 sequence reads: CASSYKGGNQPQHF. The CDR3 DNA reads as TGTGCCAGCAGCTACAAGGGTGGCAATCAGCCCCAGCATTTT.

This clonotype was picked up a small number of times. The chain recombines TRBV14 with TRBJ2-7, with TRBD1 as a possible D gene (6 bases). Germline V gene data show CDR1 as SGHDN and CDR2 as FVKESK. The CDR3 is made up of 15 amino acids. V was shortened by 5 bases and J by 2 bases, with 16 bases between the two germline ends. The CDR3 reads CASSSSGTQTYEQYF. CDR3 bases: TGTGCCAGCAGCTCCTCCGGGACACAAACCTACGAGCAGTACTTC.

This clonotype was found a few times. V and J are TRBV6-1 and TRBJ2-1; 8 bases are shared with TRBD2. The CDR3 covers 13 residues. After removal of 7 bases from V and 8 bases from J, the junction contained 7 bases not matched to a gene. CDR1 is MNHNS and CDR2 is SASEGT in the germline V gene. DNA for the CDR3: TGTGCCAGCAATGAGCGGGAGACCCATGAGCAGTTCTTC. This gives the protein CASNERETHEQFF.